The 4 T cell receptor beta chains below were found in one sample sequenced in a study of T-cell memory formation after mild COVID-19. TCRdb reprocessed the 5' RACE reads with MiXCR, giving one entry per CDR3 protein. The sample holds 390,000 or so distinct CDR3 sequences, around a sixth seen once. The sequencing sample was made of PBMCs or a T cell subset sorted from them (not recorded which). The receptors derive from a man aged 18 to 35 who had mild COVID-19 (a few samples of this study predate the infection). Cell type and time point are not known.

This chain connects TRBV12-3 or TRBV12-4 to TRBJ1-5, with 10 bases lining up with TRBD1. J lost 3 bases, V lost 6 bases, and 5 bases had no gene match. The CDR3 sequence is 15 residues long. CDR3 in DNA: TGTGCCAGCAGCTCGACAGGGGGCTACAATCAGCCCCAGCATTTT. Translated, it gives CASSSTGGYNQPQHF.

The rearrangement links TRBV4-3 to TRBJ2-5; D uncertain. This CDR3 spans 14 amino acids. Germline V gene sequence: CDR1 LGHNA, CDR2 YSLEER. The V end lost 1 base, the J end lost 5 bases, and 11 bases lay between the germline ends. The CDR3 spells CASSQGLFDETQYF. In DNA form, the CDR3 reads TGCGCCAGCAGCCAAGGGCTGTTCGACGAGACCCAGTACTTC.

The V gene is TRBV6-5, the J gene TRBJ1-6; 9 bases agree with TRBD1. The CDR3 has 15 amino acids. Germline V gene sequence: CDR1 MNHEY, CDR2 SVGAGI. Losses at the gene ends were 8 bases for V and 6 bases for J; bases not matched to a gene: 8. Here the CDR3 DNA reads TGTGCCAGCCAACCGTGGGACAGGGCTAATTCACCCCTCCACTTT. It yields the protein CASQPWDRANSPLHF.

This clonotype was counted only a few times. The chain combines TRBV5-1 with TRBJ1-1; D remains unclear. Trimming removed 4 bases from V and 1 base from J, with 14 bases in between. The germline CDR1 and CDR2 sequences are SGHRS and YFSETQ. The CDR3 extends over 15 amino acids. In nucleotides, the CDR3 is TGCGCCAGCAGCACCACCCCCCAGGAGAACACTGAAGCTTTCTTT. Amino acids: CASSTTPQENTEAFF.